This TCR beta chain stems from a study of cytomegalovirus exposure and HLA in healthy donors. Findings and limits, study-wide: The study flagged around 150 TCR beta chains as cytomegalovirus-associated.

With 60 Vbeta and 13 Jbeta primers, the PCR was carried out. Sequencing used immunoSEQ multiplex PCR; TCRdb keeps in-frame clones, though not all of them. The sample records about 93,000 clones, around 73% being singletons. Concerning this clone itself: Its target is unknown.

Germline V CDR1 and CDR2: SEHNR, FQNEAQ (reference sequence). V was trimmed by 0 bases and J by 6 bases, leaving 12 bases between them. This CDR3 spans 15 amino acids. The source of this sequence is a middle-aged woman in good health and CMV-seronegative. The chain combines TRBV7-9 with TRBJ2-4; D possibly corresponds to TRBD2 (6 bases). Material: PBMCs. CDR3 loop: CASSLAPGRGNIQYF. The CDR3 DNA sequence: TGTGCCAGCAGCTTAGCCCCAGGGCGGGGAAACATTCAGTACTTC.